The 19 T cell receptor beta chains reported below all come from one sample, sequenced in a study of blood T cell repertoires in COVID-19. Measured with immunoSEQ multiplex PCR; TCRdb has only the in-frame clones, and not every one. The table shows tens of thousands of clones, with 65% to 80% occurring only once. Sequencing used peripheral blood. These receptor sequences come from a human donor in a cohort sampled during active COVID-19.

This clone rates as medium-sized. V gene TRBV7-3 combines with J gene TRBJ1-1; no firm D call. V lost 5 bases and J 0 bases, leaving 7 bases between the germline ends. Per the germline V gene, CDR1 is SGHTA and CDR2 is FQGTGA. This CDR3 has 13 amino acids. In nucleotides, the CDR3 is TGTGCCAGCAGCGTCCAGTTGAACACTGAAGCTTTCTTT. Translated: CASSVQLNTEAFF.

This chain links TRBV7-8 with TRBJ2-1, with D maybe TRBD2 (6 bases). The CDR3 loop spans 12 amino acids. The V gene's germline CDR1 is SGHVS and CDR2 FQNEAQ. The V gene lost 5 bases and the J gene lost 8 bases, with 10 bases spanning the gap. This chain's CDR3 is CASSPGDHEQFF. The DNA for the CDR3 is TGTGCCAGCAGCCCGGGGGACCATGAGCAGTTCTTC.

CDR3 in DNA: TGTGCCAGCAGTGGCGGGTTTAGCAATCAGCCCCAGCATTTT. Protein: CASSGGFSNQPQHF. This chain connects TRBV27 to TRBJ1-5; D gene unclear. V dropped 5 bases and J dropped 0 bases, with 8 bases sitting between them. There are 14 residues in the CDR3. The germline V gene encodes CDR1 MNHEY and CDR2 SMNVEV (reference sequence).

The chain is built from TRBV6-1 and TRBJ2-1, with 8 positions matching TRBD2. This CDR3 has 15 residues. The junction had 6 bases not matched to a gene; V was cut back by 2 bases and J by 6 bases. The germline V gene has CDR1 MNHNS and CDR2 SASEGT. The CDR3 spells CASSEIAGGVNEQFF. The DNA of the CDR3 is TGTGCCAGCAGTGAAATCGCGGGAGGAGTCAATGAGCAGTTCTTC.

A few counts support this clone. Here the CDR3 DNA reads TGTGCCAGCAGCTCTCAGGGTAATTCCTACAATGAGCAGTTCTTC. As protein: CASSSQGNSYNEQFF. The rearrangement links TRBV9 to TRBJ2-1, with D possibly TRBD1 on 5 matching bases. The V and J ends lost 4 bases and 1 base respectively, with 12 bases between them. The CDR3 extends over 15 amino acids. Germline V lookup: CDR1 SGDLS, CDR2 YYNGEE.

The J gene is TRBJ2-5, the V gene TRBV29-1, with D possibly matching TRBD2 (7 bases). The CDR3 is 12 residues long. Trimming cost V 4 bases and J 4 bases, with 10 bases left between them. Germline assignment: CDR1 SQVTM and CDR2 ANQGSEA. CDR3 in amino acids: CSVGEGGETQYF. As DNA, the CDR3 is TGCAGCGTTGGGGAGGGGGGAGAGACCCAGTACTTC.

This clone occurred a few times. The chain recombines TRBV10-2 with TRBJ2-1, with unresolved D. The CDR3 totals 13 residues. Trimming stripped 7 bases from V and 5 bases from J, with 12 bases between. Germline V gives CDR1 WSHSY, CDR2 SAAADI. For the CDR3, the DNA is TGCGCCAGCAAGAATGAGCCTCACAATGAGCAGTTCTTC. Translation: CASKNEPHNEQFF.

This chain links TRBV18 with TRBJ1-6; maybe TRBD1 (6 bases). Germline V gene lookup returns CDR1 KGHSH and CDR2 LQKENI. The V gene lost 4 bases and the J gene lost 5 bases, with 12 bases spanning the gap. This CDR3 has 15 residues. The CDR3 sequence is CASSRGQRDNSPLHF. The CDR3 DNA follows: TGTGCCAGCTCACGCGGACAGCGAGATAATTCACCCCTCCACTTT. Complete variable domain (other parts from reference TRBV18 and TRBJ1-6): NAGVMQNPRHLVRRRGQEARLRCSPMKGHSHVYWYRQLPEEGLKFMVYLQKENIIDESGMPKERFSAEFPKEGPSILRIQQVVRGDSAAYFCASSRGQRDNSPLHFGNGTRLTVT.

This chain uses TRBV5-4 with TRBJ2-7, with D perhaps TRBD2 (6 bases). The CDR3 extends over 15 amino acids. V was shortened by 3 bases and J by 2 bases, with 15 bases between the two germline ends. Germline values: CDR1 SGHNT, CDR2 YYREEE (reference sequence). In DNA form, the CDR3 reads TGTGCCAGCAGCTCGGGACTTACACTGGCCTACGAGCAGTACTTC. Residues: CASSSGLTLAYEQYF.

The chain employs TRBV7-6 and TRBJ2-3; the D gene is possibly TRBD1 (6 bases). The germline V gene has CDR1 SGHVS and CDR2 FNYEAQ. Trimming shortened V by 4 bases and J by 6 bases, and 8 bases separated the two germline ends. This CDR3 is built from 12 residues. CDR3 in DNA: TGTGCCAGCAGCTCCCAGGGGGATACGCAGTATTTT. Its protein product is CASSSQGDTQYF.

The J gene is TRBJ2-7, the V gene TRBV4-2; a weak D match, TRBD2 (6 bases). Trimming cost V 4 bases and J 3 bases, with 10 bases left between them. In germline, CDR1 is LGHNA, CDR2 YNFKEQ. The CDR3 consists of 13 residues. The CDR3 reads CASSRGGNYEQYF. The CDR3 DNA sequence: TGTGCCAGCAGCCGCGGAGGGAACTACGAGCAGTACTTC.

The V and J genes are TRBV27 and TRBJ2-7, with TRBD2 matching 13 bases. The CDR3 spans 15 residues. The V segment lost 6 bases and the J segment 5 bases; nucleotides outside the gene matches: 7. Germline loops: CDR1 MNHEY, CDR2 SMNVEV (reference sequence). For the CDR3, the DNA is TGTGCCAGCAGGCCACGGACTAGCGGGAGCCACGAGCAGTACTTC. Its translation: CASRPRTSGSHEQYF.

This chain links TRBV5-8 with TRBJ1-1; D ambiguous. The CDR3 is 17 amino acids. Trimming removed 1 base at V and 0 bases at J, with 16 bases between. CDR1 and CDR2 from the germline V gene are SGHTS and YDEGEE. Here the CDR3 DNA reads TGTGCCAGCAGCTTGCGACGGTCTATTACTATGAACACTGAAGCTTTCTTT. This encodes CASSLRRSITMNTEAFF.

The chain uses TRBV19 and TRBJ2-4; 7 positions agree with TRBD2. Unmatched junction bases numbered 10, after V lost 10 bases and J lost 7 bases. CDR3 length equals 13 residues. Germline-derived CDR1 and CDR2 are LNHDA and SQIVND (reference sequence). CDR3 region: CATKLASLNIQYF. CDR3 DNA: TGTGCCACAAAACTAGCGAGCCTGAACATTCAGTACTTC.

The chain links TRBV11-2 to TRBJ2-7, with TRBD1 identical over 8 bases. The length of the CDR3 is 15 residues. Germline values: CDR1 SGHAT, CDR2 FQNNGV. With 5 bases clipped from V and 5 bases from J, the junction kept 11 bases outside the gene matches. The CDR3 loop is CASSSPTRGLDEQYF. DNA of the CDR3: TGTGCCAGCAGCAGCCCTACCAGGGGGCTGGACGAGCAGTACTTC. The full variable domain, with the rest looked up from reference TRBV11-2 and TRBJ2-7, is EAGVAQSPRYKIIEKRQSVAFWCNPISGHATLYWYQQILGQGPKLLIQFQNNGVVDDSQLPKDRFSAERLKGVDSTLKIQPAKLEDSAVYLCASSSPTRGLDEQYFGPGTRLTVT.

This sequence joins TRBV5-1 and TRBJ2-5; 10 bases agree with TRBD2. The CDR3 sequence is 15 residues long. Germline V gene data show CDR1 as SGHRS and CDR2 as YFSETQ. V trimming: 4 bases; J trimming: 5 bases; junction bases outside the gene matches: 8. For the CDR3, the DNA is TGCGCCAGCAGCCCCCCCCTAGCGGGAGAGGAGACCCAGTACTTC. Protein sequence: CASSPPLAGEETQYF.

The rearrangement joins TRBV23-1 to TRBJ2-1; 11 bases align to TRBD2. TRBV23-1 is an open reading frame, and its role is uncertain. This CDR3 has 16 residues. V shed 5 bases, J shed 5 bases, and the junction held 8 bases outside the gene matches. The CDR3, as DNA: TGCGCCAGCAGTGGGGTCGGGACTAGCGGTAACAATGAGCAGTTCTTC. The encoded protein is CASSGVGTSGNNEQFF.

The gene calls are TRBV28 and TRBJ2-7, with D tentatively TRBD1 (6 bases). Trimming took 3 bases from V and 4 from J, leaving 13 bases between them. Germline CDR1 MDHEN, CDR2 SYDVKM. The length of the CDR3 is 14 residues. CDR3 sequence reads: CASSFPNRAYEQYF. DNA for the CDR3: TGTGCCAGCAGTTTCCCAAACAGGGCGTACGAGCAGTACTTC.

The chain employs TRBV6-4 and TRBJ2-1; TRBD1 agrees at 7 bases. Germline CDR1 is MRHNA and CDR2 is SNTAGT. CDR3 length: 13 residues. Trimming cost V 7 bases and J 6 bases; bases outside gene matches: 6. CDR3 DNA sequence: TGTGCCAGCACCGGGACAGCAGGCAATGAGCAGTTCTTC. Protein product: CASTGTAGNEQFF.